One and the same sample provided the 2 T cell receptor beta chains below, sequenced in a study of low-dose radiotherapy and immunotherapy resistance in tumors. TRAV- and TRBV-specific primers, spanning alpha and beta chains, primed first-strand cDNA. The PCR that amplified TCRs ran for 20 cycles, relying on a constant-region primer and a V-primer adapter. TCRdb ran MiXCR on the reads and lists one entry per CDR3 protein. The sample lists tens of thousands of distinct CDR3 sequences; around 17% were seen once. Time point noted: after trial treatment. Treatment: LDRT plus nivolumab, ipilimumab, low-dose cyclophosphamide and aspirin (RACIN trial). Here the sequenced sample was PBMCs, taken after low-dose radiotherapy plus immunotherapy. These receptors originate from a male donor with prostate cancer.

The chain links TRBV7-2 to TRBJ2-2; possible D gene TRBD1, 6 bases. The CDR3 totals 13 residues. V was cut by 5 bases and J by 6 bases, with 10 bases left in between. CDR1 and CDR2 from the germline V gene are SGHTA and FQGNSA. CDR3 region: CASSGRQAGELFF. CDR3 in DNA: TGTGCCAGCAGCGGTAGACAGGCCGGGGAGCTGTTTTTT.

This clonotype was counted many times. The chain employs TRBV24-1 and TRBJ2-1; 12 bases align to TRBD1. The CDR3 consists of 18 residues. The trim removed 1 base at V and 9 bases at J, leaving 12 bases unmatched. From germline, CDR1 is KGHDR and CDR2 SFDVKD. CDR3 in DNA: TGTGCCACCAGTGATTTTAAGGGACAGGGGGCTGGTACAGGTGAGCAGTTCTTC. Translating it yields CATSDFKGQGAGTGEQFF.